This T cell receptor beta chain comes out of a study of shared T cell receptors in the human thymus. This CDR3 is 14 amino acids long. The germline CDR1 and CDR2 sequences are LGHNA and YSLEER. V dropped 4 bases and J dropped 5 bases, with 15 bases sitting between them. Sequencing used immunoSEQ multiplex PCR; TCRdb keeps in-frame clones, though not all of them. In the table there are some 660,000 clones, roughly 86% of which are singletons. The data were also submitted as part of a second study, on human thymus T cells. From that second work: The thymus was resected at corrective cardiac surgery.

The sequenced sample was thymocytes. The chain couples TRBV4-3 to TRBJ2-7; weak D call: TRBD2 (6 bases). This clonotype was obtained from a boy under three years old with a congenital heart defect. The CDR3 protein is CASSLRLVNNEQYF. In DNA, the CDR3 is TGCGCCAGCAGCCTTCGACTAGTTAACAACGAGCAGTACTTC.